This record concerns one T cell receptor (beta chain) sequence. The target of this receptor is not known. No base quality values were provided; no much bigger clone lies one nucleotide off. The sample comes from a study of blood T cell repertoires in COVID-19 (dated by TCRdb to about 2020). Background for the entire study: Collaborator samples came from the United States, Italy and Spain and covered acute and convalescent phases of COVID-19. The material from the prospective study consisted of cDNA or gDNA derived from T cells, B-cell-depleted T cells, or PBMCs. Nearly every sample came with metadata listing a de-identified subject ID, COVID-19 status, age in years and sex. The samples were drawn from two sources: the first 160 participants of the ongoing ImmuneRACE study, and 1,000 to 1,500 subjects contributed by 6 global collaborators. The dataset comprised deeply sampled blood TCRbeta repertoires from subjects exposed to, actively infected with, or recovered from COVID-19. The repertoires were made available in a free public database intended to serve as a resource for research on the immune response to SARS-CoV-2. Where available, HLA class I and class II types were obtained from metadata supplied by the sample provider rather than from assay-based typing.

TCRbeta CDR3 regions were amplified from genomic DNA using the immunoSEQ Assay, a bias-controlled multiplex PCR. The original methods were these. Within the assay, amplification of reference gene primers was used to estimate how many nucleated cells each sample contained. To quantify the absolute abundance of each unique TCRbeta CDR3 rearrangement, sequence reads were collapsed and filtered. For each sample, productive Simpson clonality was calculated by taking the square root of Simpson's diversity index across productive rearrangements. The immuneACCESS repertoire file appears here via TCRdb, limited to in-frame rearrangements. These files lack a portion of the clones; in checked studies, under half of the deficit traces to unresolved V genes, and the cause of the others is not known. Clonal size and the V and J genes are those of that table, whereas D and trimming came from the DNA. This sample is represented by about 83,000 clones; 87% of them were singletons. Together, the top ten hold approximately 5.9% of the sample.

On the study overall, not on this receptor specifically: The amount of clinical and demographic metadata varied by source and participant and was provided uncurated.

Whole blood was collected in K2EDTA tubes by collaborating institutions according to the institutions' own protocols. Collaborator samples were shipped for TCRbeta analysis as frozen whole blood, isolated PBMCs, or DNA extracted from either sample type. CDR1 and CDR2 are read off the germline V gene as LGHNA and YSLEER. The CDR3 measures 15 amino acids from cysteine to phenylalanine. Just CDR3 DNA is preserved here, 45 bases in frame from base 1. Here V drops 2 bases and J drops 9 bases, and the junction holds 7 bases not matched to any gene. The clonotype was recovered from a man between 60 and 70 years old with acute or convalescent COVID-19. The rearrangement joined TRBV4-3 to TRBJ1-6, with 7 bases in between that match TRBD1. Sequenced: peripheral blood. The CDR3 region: CASSQTARTGSPLHF. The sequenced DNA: TGCGCCAGCAGCCAAACCGCCCGGACAGGTTCACCCCTCCACTTT.